This T cell receptor beta chain emerged from a study of blood T cell repertoires in COVID-19. Study-wide context: Both acute and convalescent COVID-19 samples were obtained from the United States, Italy and Spain. Nucleic acid was either cDNA or gDNA, and it came from T cells, B-cell-depleted T cells, or PBMCs.

Participants' reported clinical history set cohort assignment. Among Cohort 3 donors, those recovered had two negative PCRs, clearance, or symptom resolution. Germline V lookup: CDR1 SGDLS, CDR2 YYNGEE. Losses at the gene ends were 4 bases for V and 2 bases for J; bases not matched to a gene: 6. CDR3 size: 16 residues. Here immunoSEQ multiplex PCR was the method, and the copy in TCRdb shows in-frame clones only, minus some. The sample carries about 250,000 clones, about nine tenths recorded once. This chain joins TRBV9 and TRBJ2-2, with 9 bases lining up with TRBD1. Source material: PBMCs or T cells enriched from blood (not recorded which). This sequence was found in a man between 35 and 55 years old who had recovered from COVID-19. The CDR3 DNA follows: TGTGCCAGCAGCCCCAGGACAGGGGCTAACACCGGGGAGCTGTTTTTT. Translation gives CASSPRTGANTGELFF.